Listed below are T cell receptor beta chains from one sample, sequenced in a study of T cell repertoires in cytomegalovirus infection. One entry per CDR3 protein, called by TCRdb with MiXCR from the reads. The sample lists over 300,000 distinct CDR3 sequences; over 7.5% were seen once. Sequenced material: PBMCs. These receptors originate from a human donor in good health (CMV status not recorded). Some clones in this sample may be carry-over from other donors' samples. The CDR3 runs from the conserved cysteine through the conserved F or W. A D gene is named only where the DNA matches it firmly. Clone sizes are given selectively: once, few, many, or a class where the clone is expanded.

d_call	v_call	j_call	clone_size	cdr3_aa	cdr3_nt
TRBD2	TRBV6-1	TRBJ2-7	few	CASSETSGRGEQYF	TGTGCCAGCAGTGAAACCAGCGGGAGAGGCGAGCAGTACTTC
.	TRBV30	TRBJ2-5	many	CAWSFVWAETQYF	TGTGCCTGGAGTTTCGTCTGGGCGGAGACCCAGTACTTC
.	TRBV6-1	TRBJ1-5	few	CASSEVGGGNQPQHF	TGTGCCAGCAGTGAAGTGGGGGGGGGCAATCAGCCCCAGCATTTT
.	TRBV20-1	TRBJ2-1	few	CSAPVGGNLYNEQFF	TGCAGTGCTCCCGTGGGAGGTAACTTATACAATGAGCAGTTCTTC
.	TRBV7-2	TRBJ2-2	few	CASTKAGATGELFF	TGTGCCAGCACCAAGGCCGGGGCAACCGGGGAGCTGTTTTTT
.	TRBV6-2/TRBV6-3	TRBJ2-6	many	CASSELDPSSGANVLTF	TGTGCCAGCAGTGAGTTAGACCCAAGCTCTGGGGCCAACGTCCTGACTTTC
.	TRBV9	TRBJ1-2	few	CASSPSGGAGYGYTF	TGTGCCAGCAGCCCGAGCGGGGGGGCAGGGTATGGCTACACCTTC
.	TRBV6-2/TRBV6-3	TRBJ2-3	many	CASSYSTGDTQYF	TGTGCCAGCAGTTACTCGACTGGGGATACGCAGTATTTT
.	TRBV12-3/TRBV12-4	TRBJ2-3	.	CASSLYIGGYTDTQYF	TGTGCCAGCAGTTTATATATCGGGGGATACACAGATACGCAGTATTTT
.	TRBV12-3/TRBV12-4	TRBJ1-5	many	CASRPRGSGNQPQHF	TGTGCCAGCAGGCCCAGGGGAAGTGGTAATCAGCCCCAGCATTTT
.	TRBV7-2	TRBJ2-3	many	CASKDNTDTQYF	TGTGCCAGCAAGGATAACACAGATACGCAGTATTTT
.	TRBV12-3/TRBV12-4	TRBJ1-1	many	CASRPQPRGTEAFF	TGTGCCAGCAGGCCACAGCCCCGGGGCACTGAAGCTTTCTTT
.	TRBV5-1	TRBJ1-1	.	CASRMGNTEAFF	TGCGCCAGCAGAATGGGGAACACTGAAGCTTTCTTT
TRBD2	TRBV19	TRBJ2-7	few	CASSIGSGGPYEQYF	TGTGCCAGTAGTATCGGTAGCGGGGGTCCCTACGAGCAGTACTTC
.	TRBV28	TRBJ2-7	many	CASTRGGGHYEQYF	TGTGCCAGCACCCGCGGAGGGGGGCACTACGAGCAGTACTTC
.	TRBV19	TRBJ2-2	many	CASTRTVNVPGELFF	TGTGCCAGTACTCGGACAGTTAACGTTCCCGGGGAGCTGTTTTTT
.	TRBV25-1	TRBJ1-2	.	CASSDVYGYTF	TGTGCCAGCAGTGACGTGTATGGCTACACCTTC
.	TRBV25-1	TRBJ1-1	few	CASSEQGKSEAFF	TGTGCCAGCAGTGAACAGGGAAAATCTGAAGCTTTCTTT
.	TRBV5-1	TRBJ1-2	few	CASSSSGTDANYGYTF	TGCGCCAGCAGCTCGTCCGGGACTGATGCTAACTATGGCTACACCTTC
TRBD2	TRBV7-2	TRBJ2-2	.	CASSLNRGGIVNTGELFF	TGTGCCAGCAGCTTAAATCGGGGGGGGATTGTGAACACCGGGGAGCTGTTTTTT
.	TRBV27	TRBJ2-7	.	CASSLLGLTYEQYF	TGTGCCAGCAGTTTATTGGGACTGACCTACGAGCAGTACTTC
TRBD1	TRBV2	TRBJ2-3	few	CASSEKQGLARTDTQYF	TGTGCCAGCAGTGAGAAACAGGGGCTTGCTCGCACAGATACGCAGTATTTT
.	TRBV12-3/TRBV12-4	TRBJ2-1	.	CASSFRGGPNEQFF	TGTGCCAGCAGTTTTAGGGGAGGCCCGAATGAGCAGTTCTTC
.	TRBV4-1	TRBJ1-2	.	CASSQEQQNLYGYTF	TGTGCCAGCAGCCAGGAGCAGCAGAACCTATATGGCTACACCTTC
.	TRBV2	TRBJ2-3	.	CASSDRGTDTQYF	TGTGCCAGCAGTGACAGGGGCACAGATACGCAGTATTTT
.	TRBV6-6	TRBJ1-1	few	CASSHLGGTEAFF	TGTGCCAGCAGTCACTTAGGGGGCACTGAAGCTTTCTTT
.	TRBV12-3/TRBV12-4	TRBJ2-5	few	CASSRSGLYQETQYF	TGTGCCAGCAGCCGAAGCGGGTTGTACCAAGAGACCCAGTACTTC
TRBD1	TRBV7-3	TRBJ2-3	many	CASSFSGQAGTDTQYF	TGTGCCAGCAGCTTTTCGGGACAGGCCGGCACAGATACGCAGTATTTT
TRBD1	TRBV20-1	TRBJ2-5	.	CSARRSIWAYSGQGETQYF	TGCAGTGCTAGAAGGTCCATCTGGGCCTATTCGGGACAGGGAGAGACCCAGTACTTC
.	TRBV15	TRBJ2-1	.	CATGTGRNEQFF	TGTGCCACCGGCACAGGGCGGAATGAGCAGTTCTTC
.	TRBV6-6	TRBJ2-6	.	CASSGSGSHMLRANVLTF	TGTGCCAGCAGTGGTAGCGGTTCCCATATGTTAAGGGCCAACGTCCTGACTTTC
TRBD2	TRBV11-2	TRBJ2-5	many	CASSLQREGKETQYF	TGTGCCAGCAGCTTACAGCGGGAGGGCAAGGAGACCCAGTACTTC
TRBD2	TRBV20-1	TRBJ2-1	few	CSATPLRLAGDNEQFF	TGCAGTGCGACCCCCCTCCGACTAGCGGGAGACAATGAGCAGTTCTTC
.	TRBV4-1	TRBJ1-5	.	CASSPPGGPQHF	TGCGCCAGCAGCCCCCCCGGTGGGCCCCAGCATTTT
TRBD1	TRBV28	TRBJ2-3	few	CASRRDRVKDTQYF	TGTGCCAGCAGACGGGACAGGGTTAAGGATACGCAGTATTTT
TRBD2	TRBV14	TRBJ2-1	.	CASSPPRAGGDEQFF	TGTGCCAGCAGCCCTCCGAGAGCGGGAGGTGATGAGCAGTTCTTC
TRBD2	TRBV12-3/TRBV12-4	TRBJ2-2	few	CASSFTGLAGLGLFF	TGTGCCAGCAGTTTTACGGGACTAGCGGGTCTAGGGCTGTTTTTT
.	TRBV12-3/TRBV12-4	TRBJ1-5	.	CASSLSGRVWEVNQPQHF	TGTGCCAGCAGTTTAAGTGGCAGGGTATGGGAGGTCAATCAGCCCCAGCATTTT
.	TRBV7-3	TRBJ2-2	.	CASSLAATGELFF	TGTGCCAGCAGCTTAGCAGCCACCGGGGAGCTGTTTTTT
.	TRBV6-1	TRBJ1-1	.	CASPRPYMNTEAFF	TGTGCCAGCCCACGACCATACATGAACACTGAAGCTTTCTTT
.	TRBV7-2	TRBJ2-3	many	CASSRDSARDTQYF	TGTGCCAGCAGCAGGGACTCGGCGAGAGATACGCAGTATTTT
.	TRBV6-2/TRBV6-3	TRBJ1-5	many	CASSVGRQPQHF	TGTGCCAGCAGTGTAGGGCGCCAGCCCCAGCATTTT
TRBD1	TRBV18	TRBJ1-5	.	CASSLRQGYQPQHF	TGTGCCAGCTCACTCCGACAGGGGTATCAGCCCCAGCATTTT
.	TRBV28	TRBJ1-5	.	CASSPPPGKGQPQHF	TGTGCCAGCAGCCCTCCTCCGGGGAAGGGACAGCCCCAGCATTTT
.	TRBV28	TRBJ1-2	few	CASSLPAVTGGYTF	TGTGCCAGCAGTTTACCGGCGGTAACGGGGGGCTACACCTTC
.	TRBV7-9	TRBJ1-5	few	CASSLGLGTRNQPQHF	TGTGCCAGCAGCTTAGGCCTCGGGACCCGCAATCAGCCCCAGCATTTT
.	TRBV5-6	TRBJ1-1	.	CASSLFRQLEAFF	TGTGCCAGCAGCTTGTTCAGGCAACTTGAAGCTTTCTTT
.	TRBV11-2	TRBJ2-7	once	CVSSLQAIYEQYF	TGTGTCAGCAGCCTACAGGCGATCTACGAGCAGTACTTC
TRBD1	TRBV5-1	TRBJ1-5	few	CAIHGQGAYQPQHF	TGCGCCATCCACGGACAGGGGGCCTATCAGCCCCAGCATTTT
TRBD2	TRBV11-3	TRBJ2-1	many	CASSLGLAGGTSYNEQFF	TGTGCCAGCAGCTTAGGCCTCGCGGGGGGTACCTCCTACAATGAGCAGTTCTTC
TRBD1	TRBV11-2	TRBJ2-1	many	CASSLRTGWNYNEQFF	TGTGCCAGCAGCCTTAGGACAGGGTGGAACTACAATGAGCAGTTCTTC